These 16 T cell receptor beta chains were all obtained from the same sample, sequenced in a study of PD-1 blockade in classical Hodgkin lymphoma. Every patient was affected by relapse after autologous stem cell transplantation, while exposure to brentuximab vedotin was not uniform. TCRdb's table, derived via immunoSEQ multiplex PCR, lists solely in-frame clones and lacks some. The sample consists of about 26,000 clones, around 67% of them appearing once. The sample was peripheral blood mononuclear cells (PBMCs), taken before the second cycle of nivolumab. These receptors all come from a human donor with classical Hodgkin lymphoma.

This clone is medium-sized in the sample. The chain has TRBV19 and TRBJ2-2; the match to TRBD1 covers 9 bases. From germline, CDR1 is LNHDA and CDR2 SQIVND (reference sequence). J lost 8 bases, V lost 7 bases, and 8 bases had no gene match. The CDR3 has 14 amino acids. The CDR3 here is CASKRTGVVGELFF. The CDR3 DNA sequence: TGTGCCAGTAAGAGGACAGGGGTTGTTGGGGAGCTGTTTTTT.

The CDR3 bases are TGTGCCAGCAGTTCCGGACAGATCTTCACAGATACGCAGTATTTT. Protein product: CASSSGQIFTDTQYF. The chain carries TRBV7-2 and TRBJ2-3; D might be TRBD1 (6 bases). The CDR3 extends over 15 amino acids. Germline V gene data show CDR1 as SGHTA and CDR2 as FQGNSA. V gave up 6 bases and J gave up 2 bases, with 15 bases separating them.

The CDR3: CASSQRTDSYEQYF. The CDR3 bases are TGCGCCAGCAGCCAGCGGACAGACTCCTACGAGCAGTACTTC. The chain has TRBV5-1 and TRBJ2-7; a weak D match, TRBD1 (6 bases). The CDR3 consists of 14 residues. CDR1 and CDR2 from the germline V gene are SGHRS and YFSETQ. V shed 4 bases and J shed 0 bases, with 11 bases lying between them.

The chain combines TRBV5-1 with TRBJ2-3; 9 positions agree with TRBD1. Germline V gene lookup returns CDR1 SGHRS and CDR2 YFSETQ. V lost 7 bases, J lost 4 bases, and 7 bases stayed unmatched. The CDR3 loop spans 14 amino acids. The CDR3 loop is CASSRDRAADTQYF. The CDR3 coding sequence is TGCGCCAGCTCCCGGGACAGGGCCGCAGATACGCAGTATTTT.

The chain carries TRBV7-2 and TRBJ2-5, with 7 bases fitting TRBD1. The ends lost 4 bases at V and 5 bases at J; junction bases unmatched: 7. The CDR3 extends over 14 amino acids. Looked up from germline, CDR1 is SGHTA and CDR2 is FQGNSA. This chain's CDR3 is CASSSPGTAETQYF. The CDR3 DNA sequence: TGTGCCAGCAGCTCCCCTGGGACAGCGGAGACCCAGTACTTC. The whole variable domain, remainder taken from reference TRBV7-2 and TRBJ2-5, is GAGVSQSPSNKVTEKGKDVELRCDPISGHTALYWYRQSLGQGLEFLIYFQGNSAPDKSGLPSDRFSAERTGGSVSTLTIQRTQQEDSAVYLCASSSPGTAETQYFGPGTRLLVL.

The gene calls are TRBV30 and TRBJ2-7; TRBD2 is a possible D gene (5 bases). V was cut by 2 bases and J by 4 bases, with 12 bases left in between. Germline V gene lookup returns CDR1 GTSNPN and CDR2 SVGIG (reference sequence). The CDR3 is 13 amino acids. CDR3 amino acids: CAWSPRERYEQYF. The DNA for the CDR3 is TGTGCCTGGAGTCCTAGGGAGAGGTACGAGCAGTACTTC.

The chain recombines TRBV6-5 with TRBJ1-2; D remains ambiguous. V shed 2 bases and J shed 4 bases, with 11 bases lying between them. CDR1 and CDR2 from the germline V gene are MNHEY and SVGAGI. The CDR3 has 14 residues. DNA for the CDR3: TGTGCCAGCAGTTACATCGACGGATCCTATGGCTACACCTTC. As protein: CASSYIDGSYGYTF.

This clone showed up just a few times. J is TRBJ2-1 and V is TRBV30, with D hard to call. The germline CDR1 and CDR2 sequences are GTSNPN and SVGIG (reference sequence). This CDR3 contains 15 residues. The V end lost 0 bases, the J end lost 6 bases, and 15 bases lay between the germline ends. CDR3 sequence: CAWSVRSRVANEQFF. The CDR3 coding sequence is TGTGCCTGGAGTGTACGGTCCCGGGTCGCCAATGAGCAGTTCTTC. Full variable domain (outside the CDR3, taken from reference TRBV30 and TRBJ2-1): SQTIHQWPATLVQPVGSPLSLECTVEGTSNPNLYWYRQAAGRGLQLLFYSVGIGQISSEVPQNLSASRPQDRQFILSSKKLLLSDSGFYLCAWSVRSRVANEQFFGPGTRLTVL.

The chain combines TRBV5-6 with TRBJ1-2; TRBD1 matches 11 bases. Germline V CDR1 and CDR2: SGHDT, YYEEEE. CDR3 length: 15 residues. V shed 3 bases and J 7 bases; nucleotides not matched to a gene: 8. The CDR3: CASSSWTGGIGGYTF. CDR3 sequence (DNA): TGTGCCAGCAGCTCGTGGACAGGGGGCATTGGTGGCTACACCTTC.

The chain employs TRBV10-2 and TRBJ2-3, with TRBD1 as a possible D gene (5 bases). Deletions cut 4 bases from V and 2 bases from J, with 10 bases between. Germline-derived CDR1 and CDR2 are WSHSY and SAAADI. The CDR3 has 14 amino acids. CDR3 residues: CASSGGSLTDTQYF. CDR3 in DNA: TGCGCCAGCAGTGGGGGCAGTCTCACAGATACGCAGTATTTT.

The chain carries TRBV28 and TRBJ1-2, with TRBD1 matching 8 bases. The CDR3 covers 15 residues. Trimming removed 0 bases from V and 4 bases from J; junction bases left unmatched: 4. Germline loops: CDR1 MDHEN, CDR2 SYDVKM. CDR3 in DNA: TGTGCCAGCAGTTTATGGGATGACAGGGGCTATGGCTACACCTTC. Translation gives CASSLWDDRGYGYTF.

J is TRBJ2-6 and V is TRBV28; D not resolved. V lost 6 bases and J 4 bases, leaving 10 bases between the germline ends. The CDR3 length is 14 residues. CDR1 and CDR2 (germline): MDHEN, SYDVKM. CDR3 in amino acids: CASSVEAGANVLTF. CDR3 sequence (DNA): TGTGCCAGCAGCGTCGAGGCCGGGGCCAACGTCCTGACTTTC.

The rearrangement uses TRBV18 and TRBJ1-3; D unclear. V was clipped by 2 bases and J by 0 bases, with 5 bases between them. Germline V gene data show CDR1 as KGHSH and CDR2 as LQKENI. The length of the CDR3 is 14 residues. The CDR3 region is CASSPTSSGNTIYF. The CDR3 DNA sequence: TGTGCCAGCTCACCAACGAGCTCTGGAAACACCATATATTTT.

This chain links TRBV5-4 with TRBJ1-1; D is unclear. V gave up 4 bases and J gave up 0 bases, with 7 bases separating them. The CDR3 runs to 13 residues. The V gene's germline CDR1 is SGHNT and CDR2 YYREEE (reference sequence). The CDR3 protein is CASSIDMNTEAFF. The CDR3 DNA reads TGTGCCAGCAGCATCGATATGAACACTGAAGCTTTCTTT.

The chain carries TRBV18 and TRBJ1-2; a weak D match, TRBD1 (5 bases). Trimming shortened V by 3 bases and J by 4 bases, and 9 bases separated the two germline ends. The germline V gene has CDR1 KGHSH and CDR2 LQKENI. CDR3 length equals 13 residues. CDR3 nucleotide sequence: TGTGCCAGCTCACCTGACAGACGCTATGGCTACACCTTC. It codes for CASSPDRRYGYTF. Using reference TRBV18 and TRBJ1-2 for the parts outside the CDR3, the full variable domain is NAGVMQNPRHLVRRRGQEARLRCSPMKGHSHVYWYRQLPEEGLKFMVYLQKENIIDESGMPKERFSAEFPKEGPSILRIQQVVRGDSAAYFCASSPDRRYGYTFGSGTRLTVV.

The rearrangement links TRBV28 to TRBJ2-2; 7 nucleotides agree with TRBD2. V lost 3 bases to trimming and J lost 2 bases; unmatched junction nucleotides: 6. Germline lookup yields CDR1 MDHEN and CDR2 SYDVKM. The CDR3 runs to 16 residues. The CDR3 reads CASSFAGASNTGELFF. In DNA form, the CDR3 reads TGTGCCAGCAGTTTCGCGGGAGCCAGCAACACCGGGGAGCTGTTTTTT.